This T cell receptor beta chain appears in the sequencing data of a study of T cell changes during pregnancy in multiple sclerosis. Clones were sequenced by immunoSEQ multiplex PCR, and TCRdb holds only the in-frame ones, with some missing. The repertoire has 40,000 or so clones, more than 85% of them found once; the top ten carry about 12%. Germline V lookup: CDR1 MDHEN, CDR2 SYDVKM. Unmatched junction bases numbered 8, after V lost 7 bases and J lost 1 base. This CDR3 is built from 15 residues. This chain uses TRBV28 with TRBJ2-7; TRBD1 aligns across 9 bases. This TCR came from a female donor with multiple sclerosis, enrolled in a pregnancy study. Material: CD8+ T cells from peripheral blood mononuclear cells, obtained after pregnancy. The CDR3 region is CASTLPGTGSYEQYF. The CDR3 bases are TGTGCCAGCACCCTTCCCGGGACAGGGTCCTACGAGCAGTACTTC.